This entry lists 13 T cell receptor beta chains sequenced from one sample in a study of blood T cell repertoires in COVID-19. Some clones are missing from TCRdb's copy, which holds only in-frame ones; the method was immunoSEQ multiplex PCR. The repertoire holds 200,000 to 300,000 clones, with 70% to 90% as singletons. The sample was peripheral blood. The receptors come from a young woman who had recovered from COVID-19.

The table lists this clone with a few counts. The chain links TRBV13 to TRBJ1-6; D unresolved. This CDR3 is built from 12 residues. Germline V gene lookup returns CDR1 PRHDT and CDR2 FYEKMQ (reference sequence). V was clipped by 2 bases and J by 7 bases, with 3 bases between them. The CDR3 loop reads CASSLQNSPLHF. The CDR3 DNA sequence: TGTGCCAGCAGCTTACAAAATTCACCCCTCCACTTT.

This chain links TRBV5-1 with TRBJ2-5; 8 bases agree with TRBD1. V dropped 1 base and J dropped 5; count of bases not matched to a gene: 7. CDR1 SGHRS and CDR2 YFSETQ come from the germline V gene. This CDR3 region has 15 residues. The CDR3 sequence: CASSLKDRVRETQYF. In DNA form, the CDR3 reads TGCGCCAGCAGCTTGAAGGACAGGGTGAGGGAGACCCAGTACTTC.

V gene TRBV19 combines with J gene TRBJ2-2; no reliable D call. With 8 bases removed from V and 4 bases from J, the gap between germline ends came to 14 bases. This CDR3 has 14 amino acids. CDR1 is LNHDA, CDR2 SQIVND, per germline (reference sequence). The CDR3 protein is CASRPTLSTGELFF. The CDR3 nucleotides read TGTGCCAGTCGTCCCACGTTGAGCACCGGGGAGCTGTTTTTT. Using reference TRBV19 and TRBJ2-2 for the parts outside the CDR3, the full variable domain is DGGITQSPKYLFRKEGQNVTLSCEQNLNHDAMYWYRQDPGQGLRLIYYSQIVNDFQKGDIAEGYSVSREKKESFPLTVTSAQKNPTAFYLCASRPTLSTGELFFGEGSRLTVL.

The J gene is TRBJ2-7, the V gene TRBV5-1; TRBD2 is a possible D gene (6 bases). The CDR3 loop spans 12 amino acids. Germline CDR1 and CDR2: SGHRS and YFSETQ. Trimming took off 5 bases at V and 6 bases at J, with 12 bases between the two ends. Written as DNA, the CDR3 is TGCGCCAGCAGGGGGACTTTTGGCGAGCAGTACTTC. As protein: CASRGTFGEQYF.

J is TRBJ2-7 and V is TRBV7-9; the match to TRBD2 covers 9 bases. This CDR3 comprises 16 residues. Germline CDR1 reads SEHNR; CDR2 reads FQNEAQ (reference sequence). With 3 bases clipped from V and 0 bases from J, the junction kept 6 bases outside the gene matches. DNA of the CDR3: TGTGCCAGCAGCTTGCTCAAGCGGGGGGCCTCCTACGAGCAGTACTTC. This codes for CASSLLKRGASYEQYF.

The CDR3: CATSREFQGDYGYTF. The CDR3 DNA reads TGTGCCACCAGCAGAGAATTCCAGGGGGATTATGGCTACACCTTC. J is TRBJ1-2 and V is TRBV15; 7 nucleotides align to TRBD1. The CDR3 has 15 amino acids. Germline lookup yields CDR1 LNHNV and CDR2 YYDKDF (reference sequence). Trimming removed 0 bases from V and 5 bases from J; junction bases left unmatched: 6.

The chain employs TRBV12-3 or TRBV12-4 and TRBJ2-1; TRBD1 is a possible D gene (5 bases). Trimming cost V 1 base and J 15 bases, with 10 bases left between them. The CDR3 consists of 11 residues. The CDR3, as DNA: TGTGCCAGCAGTTTAGAGGGGCCCCGGTTCTTC. Translated, it gives CASSLEGPRFF.

The V gene is TRBV30, the J gene TRBJ2-2; the match to TRBD2 covers 9 bases. The CDR3 covers 14 residues. V lost 4 bases and J lost 5; bases outside the gene matches: 5. The germline CDR1 and CDR2 sequences are GTSNPN and SVGIG (reference sequence). CDR3 nucleotide sequence: TGTGCCTGGAATCGGCGGGGGGGTACCGGGGAGCTGTTTTTT. Its protein is CAWNRRGGTGELFF.

This clone was found once. The chain recombines TRBV3-1 (or the pseudogene TRBV3-2) with TRBJ1-1; 7 nucleotides match TRBD1. CDR1 is LGHDT and CDR2 is YNNKEL in the germline V gene (reference sequence). This CDR3 has 17 amino acids. Germline trimming cut 1 base from V and 0 bases from J; bases unmatched to any gene: 8. The CDR3 nucleotides are TGTGCCAGCAGCCAAGTTAGGGGGCCTAAGATGAACACTGAAGCTTTCTTT. It yields the protein CASSQVRGPKMNTEAFF.

The chain carries TRBV19 and TRBJ2-7, with 8 bases lining up with TRBD1. This CDR3 is 13 amino acids long. Germline V gene data show CDR1 as LNHDA and CDR2 as SQIVND (reference sequence). Trimming took 5 bases from V and 1 from J; bases not matched to a gene: 1. Here the CDR3 reads CASSGTGSYEQYF. CDR3 in DNA: TGTGCCAGTAGTGGGACAGGTTCCTACGAGCAGTACTTC.

This sequence joins TRBV19 and TRBJ2-1, with D maybe TRBD2 (6 bases). V was trimmed by 1 base and J by 9 bases, leaving 7 bases between them. Germline CDR1 is LNHDA and CDR2 is SQIVND (reference sequence). The CDR3 loop spans 12 amino acids. CDR3 protein: CASSIGGLEQFF. The CDR3 nucleotides are TGTGCCAGTAGTATAGGGGGACTTGAGCAGTTCTTC.

This clone was picked up one time. The CDR3 is CASSVDSGTGFYEQYF. DNA for the CDR3: TGTGCCAGCAGCGTAGATTCGGGGACAGGTTTTTACGAGCAGTACTTC. The chain joins TRBV9 to TRBJ2-7; 8 nucleotides line up with TRBD1. Germline CDR1 is SGDLS and CDR2 is YYNGEE. This CDR3 contains 16 residues. V lost 0 bases and J lost 4; bases outside the gene matches: 9.

This clone turned up a few times. The rearrangement links TRBV3-1 (or the pseudogene TRBV3-2) to TRBJ1-2, with D unresolved. Trimming shortened V by 0 bases and J by 6 bases, and 11 bases separated the two germline ends. Per germline, CDR1 LGHDT and CDR2 YNNKEL (reference sequence). There are 14 residues in the CDR3. Here the CDR3 reads CASSQDYRANGYTF. In DNA, the CDR3 is TGTGCCAGCAGCCAAGATTACAGAGCTAATGGCTACACCTTC.